The entry below gives a single TCR beta chain sequence along with its context. Repertoires were generated with immunoSEQ multiplex PCR, while TCRdb's copy carries only in-frame clones and drops some. The sample consists of over a million clones, approximately 98.5% of them appearing once. The V and J ends lost 4 bases and 7 bases, in that order; junction bases with no gene match: 4. The CDR3 contains 13 residues. Germline CDR1 reads SQVTM; CDR2 reads ANQGSEA. The data originate from a study of shared clonotypes between healthy human individuals. The source of this sequence is a man in his thirties or forties in good health. Input material: naive CD4+ T cells sorted from blood. Subset given: CD45RA+ positively selected. This chain joins TRBV29-1 and TRBJ1-1, with 12 nucleotides matching TRBD1. CDR3 protein: CSVGGQGAFEAFF. In nucleotides, the CDR3 is TGCAGCGTTGGGGGACAGGGGGCTTTTGAAGCTTTCTTT. Complete variable domain (other parts from reference TRBV29-1 and TRBJ1-1): SAVISQKPSRDICQRGTSLTIQCQVDSQVTMMFWYRQQPGQSLTLIATANQGSEATYESGFVIDKFPISRPNLTFSTLTVSNMSPEDSSIYLCSVGGQGAFEAFFGQGTRLTVV.